One sample yielded the 22 T cell receptor beta chains listed below, sequenced in a study of T-cell reconstitution after alpha-beta-depleted transplantation in children. As it was prepared, the TCRbeta library received unique molecular identifiers. TCRdb redid the calling of the PCR reads with MiXCR, one entry per CDR3 protein. The sample has 350,000 to 400,000 distinct CDR3 sequences, roughly 20% seen once. The source material was PBMCs from the stem cell graft donor, sampled from the stem cell graft. The origin of the receptors is a human donor who donated a stem cell graft to a child with acute myeloid leukemia.

The chain is built from TRBV28 and TRBJ2-3; perhaps TRBD1 as D (6 bases). V was shortened by 3 bases and J by 6 bases, with 16 bases between the two germline ends. The CDR3 sequence is 15 residues long. Germline V gene sequence: CDR1 MDHEN, CDR2 SYDVKM. The CDR3 DNA is TGTGCCAGCAGTTTCTATTCAGGGGCGCGGGATACGCAGTATTTT. It is translated as CASSFYSGARDTQYF.

By sample share, this clonotype is medium-sized. This chain connects TRBV12-3 or TRBV12-4 to TRBJ2-7, with D unclear. The CDR3 covers 14 residues. V shed 5 bases and J shed 3 bases, with 14 bases lying between them. The CDR3 protein is CASSPDWTNYEQYF. The CDR3 region has the DNA TGTGCCAGCAGTCCAGACTGGACGAACTACGAGCAGTACTTC.

The chain uses TRBV2 and TRBJ2-5; D is perhaps TRBD1 (5 bases). The CDR3 runs to 13 residues. Germline values: CDR1 SNHLY, CDR2 FYNNEI. Between the trimmed V and J ends, which lost 1 base and 4 bases, there was a span of 7 bases. The CDR3 reads CASSEVRGETQYF. CDR3 DNA sequence: TGTGCCAGCAGTGAAGTTAGGGGAGAGACCCAGTACTTC.

This clonotype was observed a handful of times. This chain links TRBV10-3 with TRBJ2-7; 10 bases agree with TRBD1. The CDR3 length is 14 residues. Trimming at V came to 8 bases and at J to 6 bases, leaving 10 bases not matched to a gene. Germline assignment: CDR1 ENHRY and CDR2 SYGVKD. In DNA, the CDR3 is TGTGCCATCGCCCCGGGACAGGGGTTGCGCGAGCAGTACTTC. Translated, it gives CAIAPGQGLREQYF.

The chain couples TRBV4-3 to TRBJ2-1; D is unclear. CDR1 is LGHNA, CDR2 YSLEER, per germline. The CDR3 contains 14 residues. V was pared by 2 bases and J by 4 bases, with 9 bases between. The CDR3 loop reads CASSQSDPYNEQFF. The CDR3 DNA is TGCGCCAGCAGCCAAAGCGATCCTTACAATGAGCAGTTCTTC.

With respect to this clonotype: This may stem from a read error, because a much larger clone lies one nucleotide away. The rearrangement uses TRBV29-1 and TRBJ2-1; TRBD2 matches at 14 bases. This CDR3 is built from 14 residues. V lost 6 bases, J lost 12 bases, and 10 bases stayed unmatched. CDR1 SQVTM and CDR2 ANQGSEA come from the germline V gene. Here the CDR3 reads CSVLGLAGADVQFF. The CDR3 DNA sequence: TGCAGCGTCCTGGGACTAGCGGGAGCCGATGTGCAGTTCTTC.

The table lists this clonotype with many counts. The rearrangement joins TRBV20-1 to TRBJ2-7; TRBD1 aligns across 8 bases. Germline CDR1 DFQATT, CDR2 SNEGSKA (reference sequence). This CDR3 region has 14 residues. V lost 2 bases, J lost 2 bases, and 5 bases stayed unmatched. In DNA form, the CDR3 reads TGCAGTGCTAGAAAGACAGGGGAGCCCTACGAGCAGTACTTC. Its translation is CSARKTGEPYEQYF.

This chain connects TRBV5-1 to TRBJ2-2; no clear D gene. Germline lookup yields CDR1 SGHRS and CDR2 YFSETQ. Trimming stripped 2 bases from V and 0 bases from J, with 5 bases between. This CDR3 has 14 residues. CDR3 amino acids: CASSFVANTGELFF. CDR3 nucleotide sequence: TGCGCCAGCAGCTTTGTAGCGAACACCGGGGAGCTGTTTTTT.

This clonotype has more than one count but fewer than ten. The V gene is TRBV27, the J gene TRBJ2-7, with D perhaps being TRBD1 or TRBD2 (5 bases each). Deletions cut 6 bases from V and 4 bases from J, with 16 bases between. CDR1 and CDR2 (germline): MNHEY, SMNVEV (reference sequence). CDR3 size: 14 residues. Here the CDR3 reads CASSLGVNVYEQYF. CDR3 nucleotides: TGTGCCAGCAGCTTGGGGGTGAACGTATACGAGCAGTACTTC.

This clonotype has only a few counts. V usage is TRBV5-5 and J usage is TRBJ2-5; TRBD1 matches at 7 bases. The V and J ends lost 4 bases and 2 bases, in that order; junction bases with no gene match: 2. Germline CDR1 and CDR2: SGHKS and YYEKEE (reference sequence). The CDR3 contains 13 residues. CDR3 sequence (DNA): TGTGCCAGCAGCGGGACAGCGCAAGAGACCCAGTACTTC. Translated: CASSGTAQETQYF.

This clonotype was observed a few times. This sequence joins TRBV12-3 or TRBV12-4 and TRBJ2-1; the D gene is possibly TRBD2 (5 bases). V gave up 8 bases and J gave up 4 bases, with 18 bases separating them. CDR3 size: 15 residues. As DNA, the CDR3 is TGTGCCAGCGATTACGGGGTGAGAACGTACAATGAGCAGTTCTTC. Translating gives CASDYGVRTYNEQFF.

V usage is TRBV28 and J usage is TRBJ2-7, with D tentatively TRBD1 or TRBD2 (5 bases each). Germline V gene sequence: CDR1 MDHEN, CDR2 SYDVKM. Trimming removed 6 bases from V and 2 bases from J, with 20 bases in between. This CDR3 has 16 residues. The CDR3 sequence: CASRGVGAVGAYEQYF. The CDR3 DNA reads TGTGCCAGCAGGGGGGTAGGTGCTGTGGGGGCCTACGAGCAGTACTTC.

The chain joins TRBV5-5 to TRBJ2-5; D perhaps matches TRBD2 (6 bases). V was pared by 0 bases and J by 5 bases, with 8 bases between. The CDR3 spans 13 residues. The germline gives CDR1 SGHKS, CDR2 YYEKEE (reference sequence). CDR3 sequence: CASSLEGLETQYF. The CDR3 nucleotides read TGTGCCAGCAGCTTGGAGGGACTCGAGACCCAGTACTTC.

A few counts support this clonotype. The chain uses TRBV5-1 and TRBJ2-1; 8 bases agree with TRBD1. V lost 0 bases to trimming and J lost 8 bases; unmatched junction nucleotides: 7. Per germline, CDR1 SGHRS and CDR2 YFSETQ. The CDR3 has 15 residues. Written as DNA, the CDR3 is TGCGCCAGCAGCTTGGGACAGGGGAGAGTTTATGAGCAGTTCTTC. Encoded protein: CASSLGQGRVYEQFF.

V gene TRBV7-2 combines with J gene TRBJ2-1; 9 bases align to TRBD2. This CDR3 has 15 residues. Germline V CDR1 and CDR2: SGHTA, FQGNSA. With V trimmed by 3 bases and J by 6 bases, 6 bases remained unmatched. The CDR3 loop is CASSFHGSGSNEQFF. The CDR3 coding sequence is TGTGCCAGCAGCTTCCATGGTAGCGGGAGCAATGAGCAGTTCTTC.

This clonotype occurred many times. The V call is TRBV7-9, the J call TRBJ2-7; D unresolved. Trimming took 6 bases from V and 1 from J, leaving 7 bases between them. CDR3 length: 12 residues. The V gene's germline CDR1 is SEHNR and CDR2 FQNEAQ (reference sequence). The CDR3 nucleotides read TGTGCCAGCAGTAAAGGGTCCTACGAGCAGTACTTC. Translated: CASSKGSYEQYF.

This clonotype was seen more than once but under ten times. V gene TRBV5-1 combines with J gene TRBJ2-7, with D perhaps matching TRBD1 or TRBD2 (6 bases each). Germline CDR1 and CDR2: SGHRS and YFSETQ. The CDR3 loop spans 17 amino acids. Trimming left V 0 bases short and J 0 bases short, with 16 bases between. The CDR3, as DNA: TGCGCCAGCAGCTTGGAGCCGGGGGCAGGGAGCTCCTACGAGCAGTACTTC. Translated, it gives CASSLEPGAGSSYEQYF.

This clonotype was counted ten times or more. The rearrangement links TRBV29-1 to TRBJ2-3; D unresolved. CDR3 length equals 13 residues. V was shortened by 4 bases and J by 3 bases, with 11 bases between the two germline ends. Per the germline V gene, CDR1 is SQVTM and CDR2 is ANQGSEA. The CDR3, as DNA: TGCAGCGTTGCTGGGGTGCGGACAGATACGCAGTATTTT. As protein: CSVAGVRTDTQYF.

V is TRBV20-1 and J is TRBJ2-3, with TRBD1 identical over 9 bases. V lost 4 bases and J lost 3; bases outside the gene matches: 2. Germline lookup yields CDR1 DFQATT and CDR2 SNEGSKA (reference sequence). The CDR3 covers 13 residues. For the CDR3, the DNA is TGCAGTGCTATGACAGGGGGGACAGATACGCAGTATTTT. The encoded protein is CSAMTGGTDTQYF.

The chain couples TRBV4-1 to TRBJ1-4; tentatively, D is TRBD1 (5 bases). Germline assignment: CDR1 MGHRA and CDR2 YSYEKL. The CDR3 has 15 amino acids. V lost 5 bases and J lost 3, with 13 bases in between. The CDR3 nucleotides read TGCGCCAGCAGCATAACGGGGGTGGCTAATGAAAAACTGTTTTTT. Protein product: CASSITGVANEKLFF.

Ten or more counts support this clonotype. V usage is TRBV27 and J usage is TRBJ1-1, with D perhaps TRBD1 (5 bases). The CDR3 loop spans 12 amino acids. CDR1 is MNHEY, CDR2 SMNVEV, per germline (reference sequence). Between the trimmed V and J ends, which lost 0 bases and 8 bases, there was a span of 7 bases. The CDR3 nucleotides are TGTGCCAGCAGTTTATCGGGGGGAGAAGCTTTCTTT. Its protein product is CASSLSGGEAFF.

The chain couples TRBV6-1 to TRBJ2-7; TRBD2 agrees at 13 bases. V shed 5 bases, J shed 6 bases, and the junction held 4 bases outside the gene matches. Per germline, CDR1 MNHNS and CDR2 SASEGT. The CDR3 has 14 amino acids. CDR3 DNA sequence: TGTGCCAGCAGTAAGACTAGCGGGAGGCTCGAGCAGTACTTC. This encodes CASSKTSGRLEQYF.